This note documents a single T cell receptor (beta chain) sequence. Its antigen remains unknown. The data are from a study of T cells expressing NK-cell markers. About the study: The eight sequenced donors comprised seven who were HCMV-seropositive and one who was seronegative.

The CDR3 consists of 18 residues. Germline values: CDR1 SGHVS, CDR2 FQNEAQ. UMIs were included in TCR beta cDNA generated by 5'RACE template switching. TCRdb reanalyzed the 5' RACE reads and collapses them to one entry per CDR3 protein, without DNA. The sample spans hundreds of thousands of distinct CDR3 sequences; the ten largest clones claim around 5.2%. The study, taken as a whole, reports: The CD3+CD56-NKG2C+ fraction was also led by these clonotypes in several donors. About 1.0-8% of CD8+ T cells in about 6 donors belonged to dominant NKG2C+ clonotypes.

The origin of this receptor is a man aged 18-75 years in good health. Material: blood T cells: a sorted CD56 or NKG2C T cell subset, CD4+ or CD8+ T cells, or bulk PBMC T cells (not recorded which). This chain uses TRBV7-8 with TRBJ2-7; lacking DNA, the TRBD1 call made by TCRdb goes unchecked. CDR3 protein: CASSSKTGKVVGPYEQYF.